The 21 T cell receptor beta chains presented below share a single source sample, sequenced in a study of blood T cell repertoires in COVID-19. Assay used: immunoSEQ multiplex PCR; TCRdb lists only in-frame clones, some missing. Seen here are roughly 270,000 clones, 65% to 90% observed once, and the top ten hold approximately 5.1%. The sequenced material came from peripheral blood. All receptors come from a man in his forties or fifties with active or convalescent COVID-19.

The chain combines TRBV7-9 with TRBJ2-3; possible D gene TRBD2, 6 bases. This CDR3 spans 16 amino acids. Trimming pared 1 base from V and 1 base from J, leaving 12 bases between. CDR1 is SEHNR, CDR2 FQNEAQ, per germline (reference sequence). The CDR3: CASSLGGGAGTDTQYF. As DNA, the CDR3 is TGTGCCAGCAGCTTAGGAGGAGGGGCCGGCACAGATACGCAGTATTTT.

This clone came up a few times. The chain recombines TRBV5-6 with TRBJ2-2; D is unclear. The germline gives CDR1 SGHDT, CDR2 YYEEEE. CDR3 size: 14 residues. Deletions cut 4 bases from V and 1 base from J, with 8 bases between. The CDR3 region is CASSPGLNTGELFF. The CDR3, as DNA: TGTGCCAGCAGCCCCGGGTTGAACACCGGGGAGCTGTTTTTT.

The chain carries TRBV7-9 and TRBJ2-5; a possible D gene is TRBD2 (5 bases). The CDR3 extends over 15 amino acids. The germline CDR1 and CDR2 sequences are SEHNR and FQNEAQ (reference sequence). Trimming shortened V by 1 base and J by 2 bases, and 11 bases separated the two germline ends. CDR3 bases: TGTGCCAGCAGCTTAGGGATAGCGAGACAAGAGACCCAGTACTTC. Translating gives CASSLGIARQETQYF.

V is TRBV6-5 and J is TRBJ1-1; no clear D. In germline, CDR1 is MNHEY, CDR2 SVGAGI. The ends were cut back, 6 bases at V and 1 base at J, with 6 bases in the middle. The CDR3 runs 12 residues. The CDR3 bases are TGTGCCAGCAGGCACTCGAACACTGAAGCTTTCTTT. As protein: CASRHSNTEAFF.

Only a few counts were recorded for this clone. Other DNA sequences in the sample encode the same CDR3. The chain carries TRBV27 and TRBJ1-2; 10 bases are shared with TRBD1. V shed 5 bases, J shed 5 bases, and the junction held 5 bases outside the gene matches. From germline, CDR1 is MNHEY and CDR2 SMNVEV (reference sequence). CDR3 length equals 14 residues. The DNA for the CDR3 is TGTGCCAGCAGTGTGACAGGGGGCGGTTATGGCTACACCTTC. As protein: CASSVTGGGYGYTF.

V gene TRBV7-2 combines with J gene TRBJ2-3; 7 bases are shared with TRBD2. The length of the CDR3 is 16 residues. V lost 4 bases to trimming and J lost 1 base; unmatched junction nucleotides: 8. In germline, CDR1 is SGHTA, CDR2 FQGNSA. The CDR3 is CASSSSGGGGTDTQYF. DNA of the CDR3: TGTGCCAGCAGCTCCAGTGGGGGGGGTGGCACAGATACGCAGTATTTT.

The rearrangement joins TRBV19 to TRBJ2-3; a weak D match, TRBD1 (6 bases). With 7 bases removed from V and 3 bases from J, the gap between germline ends came to 11 bases. Germline lookup yields CDR1 LNHDA and CDR2 SQIVND (reference sequence). The CDR3 has 13 residues. CDR3 amino acids: CASKQGSTDTQYF. For the CDR3, the DNA is TGTGCCAGTAAACAGGGAAGTACAGATACGCAGTATTTT.

The V gene is TRBV6-5, the J gene TRBJ1-2; 7 bases line up with TRBD1. V gave up 7 bases and J gave up 6 bases; unmatched junction bases: 8. CDR1 and CDR2 (germline): MNHEY, SVGAGI. This CDR3 contains 13 residues. The CDR3 loop reads CASTSRDRDGYTF. Written as DNA, the CDR3 is TGTGCCAGCACTTCAAGGGACAGAGATGGCTACACCTTC.

The chain couples TRBV2 to TRBJ1-2; a possible D gene is TRBD1 (5 bases). Germline V gene data show CDR1 as SNHLY and CDR2 as FYNNEI. This CDR3 contains 12 residues. V was shortened by 4 bases and J by 4 bases, with 7 bases between the two germline ends. CDR3 residues: CASSATAYGYTF. The CDR3 DNA reads as TGTGCCAGCAGTGCGACAGCCTATGGCTACACCTTC. Based on the CDR3 plus reference TRBV2 and TRBJ1-2, the full variable domain is EPEVTQTPSHQVTQMGQEVILRCVPISNHLYFYWYRQILGQKVEFLVSFYNNEISEKSEIFDDQFSVERPDGSNFTLKIRSTKLEDSAMYFCASSATAYGYTFGSGTRLTVV.

The chain employs TRBV10-3 and TRBJ2-1, with 9 positions matching TRBD2. The CDR3 covers 13 residues. Looked up from germline, CDR1 is ENHRY and CDR2 is SYGVKD. The V gene end was trimmed by 11 bases and the J gene end by 6 bases; junction bases not matched to a gene: 8. CDR3 nucleotide sequence: TGTGCCTCAGGGACTAGCCTTGGCAATGAGCAGTTCTTC. As protein: CASGTSLGNEQFF.

Only a few counts were recorded for this clone. This rearrangement joins TRBV9 to TRBJ1-2, with D unresolved. CDR1 SGDLS and CDR2 YYNGEE come from the germline V gene. The CDR3 extends over 12 amino acids. V lost 4 bases and J lost 3, with 7 bases in between. The CDR3 is CASSLGDYGYTF. CDR3 sequence (DNA): TGTGCCAGCAGCCTCGGGGACTATGGCTACACCTTC.

The chain has TRBV11-3 and TRBJ2-1; 12 bases are shared with TRBD2. CDR3 length equals 14 residues. V was pared by 5 bases and J by 8 bases, with 4 bases of the junction left unmatched. The germline V gene encodes CDR1 SGHNT and CDR2 YENEEA. The CDR3 loop is CASSATSGSYEQFF. In DNA form, the CDR3 reads TGTGCCAGCAGCGCGACTAGCGGGAGCTATGAGCAGTTCTTC.

This CDR3 reads CASSPQGQGGTYEQYF. The CDR3 nucleotides read TGTGCCAGCTCACCCCAGGGACAGGGAGGGACCTACGAGCAGTACTTC. V gene TRBV18 combines with J gene TRBJ2-7; 9 bases align to TRBD1. The CDR3 has 16 amino acids. Germline CDR1 is KGHSH and CDR2 is LQKENI. The V gene end was trimmed by 3 bases and the J gene end by 2 bases; junction bases not matched to a gene: 8.

J is TRBJ2-7 and V is TRBV30, with a weak D call TRBD1 (5 bases). Germline-derived CDR1 and CDR2 are GTSNPN and SVGIG (reference sequence). V lost 3 bases and J lost 3, with 12 bases in between. The CDR3 runs to 13 residues. The CDR3: CAWRRGGFYEQYF. CDR3 nucleotides: TGTGCCTGGAGAAGGGGCGGTTTCTACGAGCAGTACTTC.

The chain combines TRBV5-1 with TRBJ1-4; TRBD1 matches at 8 bases. Germline CDR1 is SGHRS and CDR2 is YFSETQ. This CDR3 spans 15 amino acids. V shed 2 bases and J 1 base; nucleotides not matched to a gene: 1. The CDR3 reads CASSFTGGTNEKLFF. CDR3 nucleotide sequence: TGCGCCAGCAGCTTTACAGGGGGAACTAATGAAAAACTGTTTTTT. Full variable domain (remainder filled in from reference TRBV5-1 and TRBJ1-4): KAGVTQTPRYLIKTRGQQVTLSCSPISGHRSVSWYQQTPGQGLQFLFEYFSETQRNKGNFPGRFSGRQFSNSRSEMNVSTLELGDSALYLCASSFTGGTNEKLFFGSGTQLSVL.

This clone came up a few times. The chain joins TRBV7-9 to TRBJ2-7; D gene ambiguous. The germline CDR1 and CDR2 sequences are SEHNR and FQNEAQ (reference sequence). The V and J ends lost 5 bases and 6 bases respectively, with 11 bases between them. This CDR3 region has 12 residues. CDR3 region: CASSPLWPEQYF. Written as DNA, the CDR3 is TGTGCCAGCAGCCCCCTTTGGCCCGAGCAGTACTTC.

The chain employs TRBV30 and TRBJ2-1, with 7 bases fitting TRBD2. V lost 2 bases and J lost 8; bases outside the gene matches: 21. Looked up from germline, CDR1 is GTSNPN and CDR2 is SVGIG (reference sequence). There are 18 residues in the CDR3. CDR3 sequence reads: CAWSRNRGVAGVGDEQFF. CDR3 DNA: TGTGCCTGGAGTAGGAATCGGGGGGTCGCGGGAGTAGGCGATGAGCAGTTCTTC.

CDR3 bases: TGTGCCAGCAGCCAAGAACAGGGGGGGGCCGACGAGCAGTTCTTC. Translating it yields CASSQEQGGADEQFF. This chain connects TRBV4-2 to TRBJ2-1; a weak D match, TRBD1 (8 bases). V gave up 0 bases and J gave up 10 bases, with 16 bases separating them. This CDR3 spans 15 amino acids. The germline V gene encodes CDR1 LGHNA and CDR2 YNFKEQ.

The CDR3 loop is CASSFISGGYTF. The CDR3 DNA follows: TGTGCCAGCAGTTTTATTTCGGGTGGCTACACCTTC. The J gene is TRBJ1-2, the V gene TRBV6-2 or TRBV6-3; no definite D call. The CDR3 extends over 12 amino acids. Germline-derived CDR1 and CDR2 are MNHEY and SVGEGT. The V end lost 4 bases, the J end lost 7 bases, and 10 bases lay between the germline ends.

This clone was seen a few times. As DNA, the CDR3 is TGTGCCAGCAGTTATCTTCTCCGGGACAGGGAGGAAAAACTGTTTTTT. This encodes CASSYLLRDREEKLFF. The genes are TRBV6-6 and TRBJ1-4, with 9 nucleotides matching TRBD1. Unmatched junction bases numbered 10, after V lost 3 bases and J lost 8 bases. The CDR3 has 16 residues. Germline V gene sequence: CDR1 MNHNY, CDR2 SVGAGI (reference sequence).

The CDR3 spells CASSRLGGSGELFF. The CDR3 coding sequence is TGCGCCAGCAGCCGCCTAGGGGGTTCCGGGGAGCTGTTTTTT. The rearrangement uses TRBV5-1 and TRBJ2-2, with a weak D call TRBD1 (6 bases). Germline CDR1 SGHRS, CDR2 YFSETQ. The CDR3 has 14 amino acids. With 4 bases removed from V and 6 bases from J, the gap between germline ends came to 13 bases.